This passage covers 6 T cell receptor beta chains from one sample sequenced in a study of cytomegalovirus exposure and HLA in healthy donors. The PCR was carried out with 60 Vbeta primers and 13 Jbeta primers. Clones were read by immunoSEQ multiplex PCR, and TCRdb kept only the in-frame ones, dropping some. The sample yields 90,000 to 120,000 clones, around four fifths seen once. Sequenced: PBMCs. The source of these receptors is a man aged 25 to 45 in good health and CMV-seronegative.

The gene calls are TRBV10-3 and TRBJ2-3; 9 bases match TRBD2. With 7 bases clipped from V and 4 bases from J, the junction kept 12 bases outside the gene matches. The CDR3 is 16 amino acids. CDR1 and CDR2 (germline): ENHRY, SYGVKD. The CDR3 loop reads CAITVAGDAAADTQYF. DNA of the CDR3: TGTGCCATCACGGTAGCGGGGGACGCGGCGGCAGATACGCAGTATTTT.

V usage is TRBV9 and J usage is TRBJ1-5; D is unresolved. Germline lookup yields CDR1 SGDLS and CDR2 YYNGEE. Trimming stripped 2 bases from V and 0 bases from J, with 6 bases between. The CDR3 extends over 14 amino acids. The chain's CDR3 is CASSVGVSNQPQHF. The CDR3 bases are TGTGCCAGCAGCGTCGGAGTTAGCAATCAGCCCCAGCATTTT.

This rearrangement joins TRBV28 to TRBJ1-4; D is ambiguous. Germline assignment: CDR1 MDHEN and CDR2 SYDVKM. V lost 3 bases and J lost 7, with 12 bases in between. This CDR3 region has 14 residues. This CDR3 is CASSFSRKLEKLFF. The CDR3 DNA reads as TGTGCCAGCAGTTTTTCCAGGAAGCTTGAAAAACTGTTTTTT.

The chain uses TRBV5-1 and TRBJ2-5, with a tentative D call TRBD1 (5 bases). CDR3 length: 15 residues. Trimming pared 2 bases from V and 0 bases from J, leaving 11 bases between. The germline CDR1 and CDR2 sequences are SGHRS and YFSETQ. The CDR3 sequence: CASSLRQHHQETQYF. DNA for the CDR3: TGCGCCAGCAGCTTACGACAGCACCACCAAGAGACCCAGTACTTC. Full variable domain (rest looked up from reference TRBV5-1 and TRBJ2-5): KAGVTQTPRYLIKTRGQQVTLSCSPISGHRSVSWYQQTPGQGLQFLFEYFSETQRNKGNFPGRFSGRQFSNSRSEMNVSTLELGDSALYLCASSLRQHHQETQYFGPGTRLLVL.

The J gene is TRBJ2-7, the V gene TRBV10-1; 11 positions agree with TRBD1. This CDR3 contains 12 residues. Trimming removed 10 bases from V and 7 bases from J; junction bases left unmatched: 6. Germline V lookup: CDR1 WNHNN, CDR2 SYGVQD (reference sequence). The CDR3: CATGQGAGEQYF. Written as DNA, the CDR3 is TGCGCCACCGGACAGGGGGCAGGGGAGCAGTACTTC.

The gene calls are TRBV27 and TRBJ2-7; a possible D gene is TRBD1 (6 bases). Germline V lookup: CDR1 MNHEY, CDR2 SMNVEV (reference sequence). The V gene lost 6 bases and the J gene lost 3 bases, with 12 bases spanning the gap. The CDR3 spans 13 residues. CDR3 loop: CASRPRGYYEQYF. The DNA for the CDR3 is TGTGCCAGCAGGCCGAGGGGGTACTACGAGCAGTACTTC.